Listed below are T cell receptor beta chains from one sample, sequenced in a study of T cells in localized non-small cell lung cancer. Profiling relied on immunoSEQ multiplex PCR, and the TCRdb table lists in-frame clones only, not all of them. The sample lists roughly 16,000 clones; around 83% were seen once. The sample here was peripheral blood, taken before any cancer treatment. The receptors derive from a male donor older than 55 with stage III lung adenocarcinoma. Both conserved end residues are trimmed from each CDR3.

CDR3,V,J
ATSPPAPWETQY,TRBV2,TRBJ2-5
ASSVGPNEKLF,TRBV9,TRBJ1-4
ASTPNPLGDGYT,TRBV6-5,TRBJ1-2
ASSFADRAGYT,TRBV7-9,TRBJ1-2
ASSLDRNTEAF,TRBV11-3,TRBJ1-1
ASSPQPRDTGELF,TRBV28,TRBJ2-2
ASSQTGGHQPQH,TRBV7-8,TRBJ1-5
ASSPQDSPNTYEQY,TRBV4-2,TRBJ2-7
ASSLAGGSYEQY,TRBV28,TRBJ2-7
AISAQQTGAGNTIY,TRBV10-3,TRBJ1-3
ASSLVRSGANVLT,TRBV27,TRBJ2-6
ASSDGPYEQY,TRBV6-6,TRBJ2-7
ATSRDLGAGSSYEQY,TRBV15,TRBJ2-7
AWSDSYGYT,TRBV30,TRBJ1-2
ASSSYPGGARGNQPQH,TRBV7-9,TRBJ1-5
ASSLGRTTEAF,TRBV5-1,TRBJ1-1
ASSFPGLAGQSSYNEQF,TRBV7-9,TRBJ2-1
ASSYTGQGEPEAF,TRBV6-5,TRBJ1-1
ASSDGSGGEHSTDTQY,TRBV9,TRBJ2-3
ASSATGVETQY,TRBV19,TRBJ2-5
ASSATSGGFWNEQF,TRBV2,TRBJ2-1
ASTRRAQH,TRBV21-1,TRBJ1-5
AWRKTGNTIY,TRBV30,TRBJ1-3
ASRALADTQY,TRBV2,TRBJ2-3
ASSLDDSYYGYT,TRBV7-3,TRBJ1-2
ASSILRRGRGTEAF,TRBV5-1,TRBJ1-1
ASSLGDRENTEAF,TRBV7-9,TRBJ1-1
ASSRPLTGPDYGYT,TRBV5-6,TRBJ1-2
ASSTGTGNNEQF,TRBV10-1,TRBJ2-1
ASSFSGGAETQY,TRBV7-2,TRBJ2-5
ASSTSYEQY,TRBV21-1,TRBJ2-7
ASSFRTGFSTGELF,TRBV27,TRBJ2-2
ASSPPGRLDYEQY,TRBV18,TRBJ2-7
ASSRGLLGNQPQH,TRBV28,TRBJ1-5
ASSMIPGGFGNTIY,TRBV19,TRBJ1-3
ASRGGGHNEQF,TRBV2,TRBJ2-1
ASSPSGATEAF,TRBV18,TRBJ1-1
SVMTGGDQPQH,TRBV29-1,TRBJ1-5
SVEGQSPDTQY,TRBV29-1,TRBJ2-3
ASRIGRDSTDTQY,TRBV5-1,TRBJ2-3
ASREGLTNYGYT,TRBV11-2,TRBJ1-2